This T cell receptor (beta chain) was captured in a study of T cells in Graves' hyperthyroidism and ophthalmopathy. Study results and caveats: The model foresaw ophthalmopathy a median roughly 6 months prior to onset. Ophthalmopathy cases were set apart from stable hyperthyroidism by a 13 V-J model.

Germline loops: CDR1 LNHNV, CDR2 YYDKDF (reference sequence). The CDR3 is 15 residues long. V lost 3 bases, J lost 4 bases, and 15 bases lay in between. Details on this clonotype: Its antigen is currently unknown.

The CDR3 regions of TCR beta were amplified from RNA transcripts. HTBI primers were employed in a first-round RT-PCR of the TCR CDR3. From the multiplex PCR reads, TCRdb called clonotypes with MiXCR, one entry per CDR3 protein. The repertoire has a few hundred thousand distinct CDR3 sequences, around 46% of them found once; the top ten carry 6.5% to 9%. Specimen: peripheral blood or thyroid tissue (not recorded which). The genes are TRBV15 and TRBJ1-2, with D possibly matching TRBD1 (6 bases). The sequence was collected from a woman under 30 with Graves' hyperthyroidism. DNA of the CDR3: TGTGCCACCAGCAGCTTCCCGGGACATCCCTATGGCTACACCTTC. Translation gives CATSSFPGHPYGYTF.